The 9 T cell receptor beta chains below come from one sample, sequenced in a study of Graves' ophthalmopathy and Graves' hyperthyroidism. Transcripts of RNA were the source for amplifying TCR beta CDR3 regions. RT-PCR was first run with HTBI primers, then multiplex PCR in a second round. Each CDR3 protein gets one entry after TCRdb re-called the multiplex PCR reads with MiXCR. Here the sample spans some 410,000 distinct CDR3 sequences, under 25% being singletons. The sample was peripheral blood. These receptors came from a woman under 30 with stable Graves' hyperthyroidism.

Turning to this clonotype: A single base separates this from a much larger clone, so it may be a read error. The chain joins TRBV28 to TRBJ1-5; no firm D call. Per the germline V gene, CDR1 is MDHEN and CDR2 is SYDVKM. Trimming removed 8 bases from V and 0 bases from J, with 8 bases in between. CDR3 length equals 13 residues. Here the CDR3 DNA reads TGTGCCAGCGATATCAATAGCAATCAGCCCCAGCATTTT. It codes for CASDINSNQPQHF.

This clonotype was recorded many times. The chain uses TRBV6-2 or TRBV6-3 and TRBJ2-7; no clear D gene. Looked up from germline, CDR1 is MNHEY and CDR2 is SVGEGT. V was shortened by 6 bases and J by 6 bases, with 15 bases between the two germline ends. CDR3 size: 13 residues. CDR3 sequence: CASRRPASREQYF. CDR3 DNA: TGTGCCAGCAGACGACCCGCTTCCCGCGAGCAGTACTTC.

The table lists this clonotype with many counts. The chain couples TRBV2 to TRBJ2-5, with 9 nucleotides matching TRBD2. There are 14 residues in the CDR3. After removal of 8 bases from V and 2 bases from J, the junction contained 6 bases not matched to a gene. The germline V gene has CDR1 SNHLY and CDR2 FYNNEI. The CDR3 reads CASANSGGQETQYF. The CDR3 region has the DNA TGTGCCAGCGCTAATAGCGGGGGACAAGAGACCCAGTACTTC.

The chain combines TRBV20-1 with TRBJ2-7; D is unresolved. V dropped 3 bases and J dropped 3 bases, with 15 bases sitting between them. Germline V gene sequence: CDR1 DFQATT, CDR2 SNEGSKA (reference sequence). This CDR3 comprises 14 residues. The CDR3 spells CSASPRGPDYEQYF. CDR3 nucleotides: TGCAGTGCTAGCCCCCGCGGACCTGACTACGAGCAGTACTTC.

This clonotype has ten or more counts. The gene calls are TRBV5-1 and TRBJ1-2; D is unclear. The CDR3 sequence is 14 residues long. V was trimmed by 7 bases and J by 2 bases, leaving 15 bases between them. The V gene's germline CDR1 is SGHRS and CDR2 YFSETQ. This CDR3 reads CASGRIPQNYGYTF. Here the CDR3 DNA reads TGCGCCAGCGGTCGTATTCCACAGAACTATGGCTACACCTTC.

Points on this clonotype: A much larger clonotype is one base distant, so this may be a read error. Without the conserved terminal phenylalanine or tryptophan, this CDR3 likely stems from a read error. The chain couples TRBV20-1 to TRBJ1-2; tentative D call: TRBD1 (6 bases). Trimming cost V 6 bases and J 8 bases, with 10 bases left between them. The CDR3 contains 10 residues. The germline V gene has CDR1 DFQATT and CDR2 SNEGSKA (reference sequence). The CDR3 loop reads CSANRDGYTY. CDR3 bases: TGCAGTGCAAACAGGGACGGCTACACCTAC.

This clonotype occurred many times. V and J are TRBV5-6 and TRBJ1-2, with D possibly TRBD1 on 5 matching bases. CDR3 length: 17 residues. Germline V gives CDR1 SGHDT, CDR2 YYEEEE. Trimming took 0 bases from V and 4 from J, leaving 19 bases between them. CDR3 region: CASSLDGTGHLGYGYTF. Here the CDR3 DNA reads TGTGCCAGCAGCTTGGACGGGACGGGGCACCTAGGCTATGGCTACACCTTC.

This clonotype has a count of ten or more. The chain combines TRBV7-3 with TRBJ2-5; 11 positions match TRBD2. Germline V gene sequence: CDR1 SGHTA, CDR2 FQGTGA. The J segment lost 5 bases and the V segment lost 1 base, leaving 6 bases of the junction unmatched. There are 16 residues in the CDR3. CDR3 nucleotide sequence: TGTGCCAGCAGCTTAAAGGGACTAGCGGTGGGGGAGACCCAGTACTTC. Protein: CASSLKGLAVGETQYF.

This clonotype was found a few times. The chain uses TRBV5-5 and TRBJ2-5, with TRBD2 matching over 12 bases. The length of the CDR3 is 15 residues. With 3 bases clipped from V and 4 bases from J, the junction kept 4 bases outside the gene matches. Germline values: CDR1 SGHKS, CDR2 YYEKEE (reference sequence). In DNA form, the CDR3 reads TGTGCCAGCAGCTCTAGACTAGCGGGGGTAGAGACCCAGTACTTC. Amino acid sequence: CASSSRLAGVETQYF.